The T cell receptor (beta chain) described here comes from a study of a mutant IDH1 vaccine in newly diagnosed glioma (dated by TCRdb to the early 2020s). The study in broad terms: The approximately 30 treated patients were around 60% male and roughly 40% female, with a mean age of around 40 years. Prior to enrollment, standard therapy consisting of radiotherapy alone, temozolomide alone, or radiochemotherapy with temozolomide had been administered to patients, with the combination being received by most patients. Peripheral blood was drawn at six visits: V03 (baseline), V05, V07, V10, V12 and V13. For exploratory analyses, under 30 treated patients had longitudinal TCRB deep sequencing done wherever samples were available.

With respect to this clone: No cognate antigen has been identified for it. The sample holds no much larger clone one base away, and base qualities are not on file.

The CDR3 covers 14 residues, taking in both the cysteine and the phenylalanine. The entry retains the CDR3 DNA only, 42 bases that are in frame from base 1. V gives up 2 bases and J gives up 5 bases, and the segment between their germline ends measures 12 bases. CDR1 and CDR2 are read off the germline V gene as MNHEY and SVGAGI. Points the paper makes about the study in general: Vaccine-induced immune responses across multiple MHC alleles were detected in approximately 94% of patients. Availability determined which PBMC samples were chosen for TCRB deep sequencing. The authors noted that analyses of patient blood samples could not be reproduced because of sample limitations. No apparent relationship was observed between pseudoprogression and alterations in the top peripheral T cell clonotypes detected by TCRB sequencing.

Per the publication, the time point label means: baseline, week 1 (first vaccination visit). Sample treatment or condition, as interpreted from the label and publication: pre-vaccination baseline after standard-of-care therapy. The donors had newly diagnosed IDH1-mutant astrocytomas of WHO grade 3 or 4 that showed loss of nuclear ATRX. The samples were drawn from NOA16, a multicentre, single-arm, open-label phase I trial in Germany that tested a mutant IDH1 peptide vaccine in humans for the first time. Visit V03 blood draws served as the baseline sample for immunogenicity testing. The DNeasy Blood and Tissue Kit was used to extract genomic DNA from EDTA blood for TCRB sequencing. Receptor libraries were prepared by the immunoSEQ multiplex PCR assay. Rearranged TCR beta chain sequences were amplified with the hsTCRB Kit following the manufacturer's protocol. TCRB libraries were sequenced on an Illumina MiSeq. On the authors' methods: Demultiplexing, trimming and gene mapping were performed with the kit vendor's proprietary platform. TCRdb stores this immuneACCESS table with in-frame sequences only. Part of the clones is absent; in the studies checked, under half of the shortfall reflects unresolved V genes, and no reason is known for the rest. The V and J calls and clone size come from that table; D and trimming were worked out from the DNA. In this sample the table shows around 59,000 clones, about 91% of which occur a single time. The ten top clones hold roughly 2.5% of the sample.

This TCR derives from a man in his fifties with glioma. Material: PBMCs, obtained from a glioma patient treated with radiotherapy, temozolomide or both. The chain was built from TRBV6-5 and TRBJ1-1, with no reliable assignment of the D segment. The DNA reads as follows: TGTGCCAGCAGTTACGGTGGGCCCTCTACTGAAGCTTTCTTT. This yields the protein CASSYGGPSTEAFF.